One T cell receptor (beta chain) is described in this entry. The data are from a study of blood T cell repertoires in COVID-19. About the research overall: The analysed material was cDNA or gDNA that came from T cells, B-cell-depleted T cells, or PBMCs.

Per the original data handling: Scientists estimated how many nucleated cells there were by amplifying reference gene primers. The assay was immunoSEQ multiplex PCR, and TCRdb's table has in-frame clones only and misses some. V and J calls and clone size are as listed in that table; D and trimming were resolved from the DNA. The repertoire holds roughly 110,000 clones, with about nine tenths as singletons. In germline, CDR1 is MGHRA, CDR2 YSYEKL. CDR3 length: 16 residues. With 0 bases removed from V and 3 bases from J, the gap between germline ends came to 14 bases. The chain combines TRBV4-1 with TRBJ1-1, with D maybe TRBD1 (6 bases). The sample taken for sequencing was peripheral blood. The sequence was obtained from a woman in her 30s with acute or convalescent COVID-19. Written as DNA, the CDR3 is TGCGCCAGCAGCCAAGATTCGAGGGAGGGGGACACTGAAGCTTTCTTT. Translating gives CASSQDSREGDTEAFF.